The entry that follows covers one TCR beta chain sequence. No cognate antigen has been identified for it. Per-base quality was not reported, and no clone a single base away is much larger than it. This entry comes from a study of cytomegalovirus exposure and HLA in healthy donors (dated by TCRdb to the late 2010s). Concerning the study at large: In an earlier analysis of under 600 of the donors, approximately 300 Gb of sequence data and some 120 million unique TCR beta sequences from about 179 million T cells were reported. Both class I and class II loci were covered by HLA typing, at four-digit resolution. A handful of DR-DQ haplotypes were treated as single units for association and clustering because of strong linkage in the cohort. Along with the approximately 700-subject first cohort, a separate validation cohort of around 110 different subjects was used. About 330 gigabases of sequencing data and 70 million to 95 million unique TCR sequences made up an early release that covered roughly 670 HLA-typed donors. The study aimed to test whether signatures of past pathogen exposure could be identified by cataloging public T cell receptors. Among around 400 genotyped donors of the cohort, an average of about 220,000 unique TCR beta nucleotide sequences was sequenced per donor, of which about 19% were non-productive. Every repertoire in the discovery cohort had been generated on one and the same sequencing platform. The study combined high-throughput TCR immunosequencing, statistical association of individual TCRs with disease status, and machine learning to predict cytomegalovirus infection status. The study profiled the T cell repertoires of more than 500 subjects by immunosequencing and related them to cytomegalovirus serostatus. The number of donors typed differed by locus, with roughly 629-640 for A, B, C, DRB1 and DQB1, roughly 550 for DQA1, 600 to 610 for DPA1, and 472 for DPB1. An earlier analysis of around 580 of the donors used high-throughput TCR beta sequencing to judge whether each TCR beta V gene segment behaved as functional or pseudogenic. Rather than using new phenotypic data, the later analysis identified candidate immune exposures from TCR beta sequences and from how often those sequences occurred across donors. Among the roughly 400 genotyped donors, approximately 76% belonged to the genetic ancestry cluster associated with self-reported Caucasian donors. Donor age, sex, ethnicity and CMV serostatus were collected together with the repertoire data. In a later genetic analysis, genome-wide SNP genotypes for about 60% of the 666 donors were used, and that subset was treated as a discovery cohort. To study patterns of TCR occurrence, a later analysis re-analyzed previously published TCR beta repertoires from around 700 donors and added high-resolution HLA genotyping. What the authors observed across the whole study: CMV serostatus was the only immune exposure information available for the cohort. In both the original and validation cohorts, the classifier was reported to diagnose cytomegalovirus status with high specificity and sensitivity. The authors suggested that the approach could potentially be extended to other disease states and immunological phenotypes. A later analysis reported that several top co-occurrence clusters appeared linked to parvovirus B19, influenza, CMV and Epstein-Barr virus. In the study, around 150 TCR beta chains were listed as associated with cytomegalovirus. A further reported finding was that TCR beta sequences accurately predicted the HLA-A and HLA-B alleles for most subjects in the first cohort. In this cohort, only TCR beta chains were sequenced, and detectable features were limited by the absence of alpha or paired-chain data. In a later analysis, HLA-associated TCR beta chains showed more clonal expansion and lower generation probabilities than non-associated chains that were equally common. According to a later analysis, most CMV-associated TCR beta chains appeared to be HLA-restricted, and the HLA associations seemed to be driven largely by CMV exposure. In a later analysis, TCR association rates were found to vary across HLA loci, with the most associated TCRs seen for DRB1 alleles and the fewest for HLA-C alleles. Sequencing depth was assumed to be roughly uniform across donors in the presence/absence analyses, though that assumption may not hold. In a later genetic analysis, a missense DCLRE1C variant was associated with V-gene and J-gene trimming of TCR beta chains, and the association was replicated in an independent cohort. Because counts were too low, seventeen rarely observed V segments, including chromosome 9 orphons, were excluded from the earlier analysis of around 590 of the donors. Correlated functional status among segregating V segments might reflect linkage disequilibrium, but an unknown experimental factor could not be ruled out. Broadly in line with IMGT annotations, most TCR beta V segments showed up in productive rearrangements about 90% or about 30% of the time in an earlier analysis of 587 of the donors. In a later genetic analysis, fewer N-insertions in productive TCRs were reported among donors in an Asian-associated ancestry cluster than the roughly 670-donor mean. Because HLA typing was unavailable for some donors at each locus, only the typed subset was used in association tests. Strong co-occurrence of HLA alleles, especially DR and DQ, made assigning TCR associations to individual alleles difficult. Across donors, most TCR sequences were observed very rarely, whereas some public TCRs were present in many individuals. A cluster of highly shared sequence variants was judged likely to be a technical artifact of the sequencing pipeline. Because the 87-base-pair reads could not distinguish some IMGT-functional V segments, including TRBV6-2 and TRBV6-3, those segments were excluded. In vitro tests confirmed that a few of the cytomegalovirus-associated TCR beta chains recognize cytomegalovirus antigens. In a later analysis, some 17,000 TCR beta sequences were associated with specific HLA alleles at a false discovery rate of 0.05.

The CDR3 numbers 16 residues from cysteine through phenylalanine. Only the CDR3 DNA is retained, 48 bases long and in frame from the first base. Relative to germline, V is missing 8 bases and J is missing 3 bases, with 12 bases of the junction outside any gene match. CDR1 SNHLY and CDR2 FYNNEI were looked up in the germline V gene. The cohort consisted of 670 or so healthy bone marrow donors. All cohort members were sampled while nominally healthy, although unrecorded immune exposures were likely present. The donor was CMV seronegative and was included in the group of about 350 seronegative cohort members. Each donor provided a peripheral blood sample, and peripheral blood mononuclear cells were used for TCR beta sequencing. Genomic DNA was extracted from the blood cell samples with the Qiagen DNeasy Blood Extraction Kit. The receptor library was made with the immunoSEQ multiplex PCR assay. The multiplex PCR relied on a mix of 60 forward primers for TCR Vbeta segments and 13 reverse primers for TCR Jbeta segments. A multiplex PCR assay on genomic DNA amplified the CDR3 region of rearranged TCR beta genes. On the Illumina HiSeq System, the amplified TCR beta libraries were sequenced as 87-base-pair reads. Concerning the study's data processing: Across the 500 to 850 repertoires, a later analysis counted roughly 84 million unique TCR beta chains, 9 million to 14 million of which were shared by at least two donors. To remove PCR and sequencing errors, raw reads were error-corrected and collapsed into unique sequences using a nearest-neighbor algorithm that merged closely related sequences. To assign V, D and J gene segments, CDR3 sequences were aligned to IMGT reference sequences. For a sequence to be retained, a match of at least six nucleotides to both a V gene segment and a J gene segment was required. Rearrangements were called productive when the CDR3 lacked stop codons and stayed in frame with V and J; all others were non-productive. Following IMGT convention, CDR3 was defined as the stretch from the second conserved V-encoded cysteine up to the conserved J-encoded phenylalanine. The earlier analysis of 587 of the donors excluded sequences that lacked an unambiguous match to a single V gene segment. In an earlier analysis of a few hundred of the donors, a V segment was called functional when productive rearrangements were above 56.7%, and segregating when the standard deviation between donors exceeded 5%. A statistical classification framework was built to diagnose cytomegalovirus status from the catalog of TCR beta chain sequences. In a later analysis, V and J genes were assigned by comparing TCR nucleotide sequences against IMGT/GENE-DB human TR gene sequences. The TCRdist pipeline was used in a later analysis to assign CDR3 sequences and most-parsimonious VDJ recombination scenarios. In a later analysis, each TCR beta chain was defined by its CDR3 amino acid sequence together with its V-gene family, and reads lacking a unique V-gene family were excluded. In a later analysis, some 600 highly shared, low-generation-probability nucleotide sequences were removed to address suspected cross-contamination and a sequencing artifact. In a later analysis, a clonal expansion index for each public chain was calculated from normalized within-repertoire ranks of inferred template counts. In a later analysis, generation probabilities were computed with a VDJ recombination model fitted to out-of-frame rearrangements, and the resulting probabilities were checked against IGoR. In a later analysis, hypergeometric tests were used to score TCR-TCR, TCR-HLA and TCR-CMV co-occurrence, with a repertoire-size bias correction applied to TCR pairs. A later analysis estimated false discovery rates by permuting HLA or CMV assignments 20 times. A later analysis grouped co-occurring TCRs with DBSCAN, adding TCRdist sequence similarity when clustering within HLA-allele-positive subsets. Repertoires with fewer than 30,000 or more than 120,000 public chains, plus five repertoires with anomalous nucleotide sharing, were excluded from co-occurrence clustering. TCRdb took this table from immuneACCESS and kept in-frame rearrangements with V and J called. Such tables lack part of the clones; where checked against another copy, unresolved V genes explain under half of the gap, and the rest is unexplained. V, J and clone size were drawn from that table, and D and trimming were deduced from the DNA. This sample comprises about 120,000 clones, around 78% of them detected only once. The ten biggest clones cover around 1.3% of the sample.

Specimen: PBMCs. The sequence came from a woman aged 25-40 years in good health and CMV-seronegative. Here the chain combines TRBV2 and TRBJ2-2; 7 central bases correspond to TRBD2. CDR3 reads: CASRGASGIDTGELFF. The bases read TGTGCCAGCCGTGGGGCCAGCGGGATCGACACCGGGGAGCTGTTTTTT.